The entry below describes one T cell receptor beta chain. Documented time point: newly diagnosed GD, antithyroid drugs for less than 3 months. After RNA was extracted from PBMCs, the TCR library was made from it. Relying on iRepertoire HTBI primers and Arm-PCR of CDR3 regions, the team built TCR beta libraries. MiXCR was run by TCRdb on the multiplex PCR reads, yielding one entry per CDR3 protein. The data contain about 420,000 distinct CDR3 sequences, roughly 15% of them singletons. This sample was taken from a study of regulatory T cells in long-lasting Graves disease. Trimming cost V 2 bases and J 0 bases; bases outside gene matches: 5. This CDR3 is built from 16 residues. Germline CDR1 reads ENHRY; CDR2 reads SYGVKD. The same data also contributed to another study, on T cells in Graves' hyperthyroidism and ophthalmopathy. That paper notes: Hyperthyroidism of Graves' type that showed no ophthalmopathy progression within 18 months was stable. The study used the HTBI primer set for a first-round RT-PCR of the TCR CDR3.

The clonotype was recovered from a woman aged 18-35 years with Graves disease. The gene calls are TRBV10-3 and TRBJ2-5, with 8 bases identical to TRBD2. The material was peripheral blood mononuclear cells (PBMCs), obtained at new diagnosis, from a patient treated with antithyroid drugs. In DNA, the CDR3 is TGTGCCATCAGTGAGGGGCTAGCGGGTTACCAAGAGACCCAGTACTTC. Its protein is CAISEGLAGYQETQYF.